The T cell receptor (beta chain) under discussion was sequenced for a study of blood T cell repertoires in COVID-19. Turning to the study itself: Spain, Italy and the United States supplied samples that represented acute and convalescent COVID-19. Sources were T cells, B-cell-depleted T cells, or PBMCs; the material itself was cDNA or gDNA.

Per the original data handling: Estimation of nucleated cell counts was performed using reference gene primer amplification. TCRdb's table, derived via immunoSEQ multiplex PCR, lists solely in-frame clones and lacks some. The DNA gave D and trimming, while V, J and clone size come from that table. The sample yields 65,000 to 70,000 clones, more than 65% seen once. V was shortened by 5 bases and J by 1 base, with 8 bases between the two germline ends. This CDR3 spans 13 amino acids. Germline loops: CDR1 SGHTA, CDR2 FQGTGA. The specimen sequenced was peripheral blood. The V call is TRBV7-3, the J call TRBJ1-1; maybe TRBD1 (5 bases). This clonotype was obtained from a woman in her sixties with acute or convalescent COVID-19. In nucleotides, the CDR3 is TGTGCCAGCAGCGTCGACAGGAACACTGAAGCTTTCTTT. Residues: CASSVDRNTEAFF. The full variable domain, in which reference TRBV7-3 and TRBJ1-1 provide the parts outside the CDR3, is GAGVSQTPSNKVTEKGKYVELRCDPISGHTALYWYRQSLGQGPEFLIYFQGTGAADDSGLPNDRFFAVRPEGSVSTLKIQRTERGDSAVYLCASSVDRNTEAFFGQGTRLTVV.